This TCR beta chain was observed in a study of HIV-infected children after antiretroviral therapy interruption. In the study overall: Four children interrupted treatment; four stayed on continuous treatment. Continuous-treatment samples came from weeks 0, 48 and 150. Most children had recorded EBV and CMV exposure.

This clonotype was seen a few times. RNA-based 3' RACE libraries used unique molecular identifiers. In TCRdb, the 3' RACE reads were re-called with MiXCR into one record per CDR3 protein. The data contain some 41,000 distinct CDR3 sequences, approximately 6.1% of them seen just once; the ten biggest clones take up about 0.91%. The treatment is: PENTA 11 planned treatment interruption arm or continuous ART arm. At least 24 weeks of at least three-drug ART, in children 2 to 15 years. CDR1 MNHEY and CDR2 SVGAGI come from the germline V gene. The CDR3 length is 14 residues. The ends were cut back, 6 bases at V and 0 bases at J, with 9 bases in the middle.

The sequencing here drew on CD45RA+ CD4+ T cells from PBMCs, pooled from several time points, taken from a donor given antiretroviral therapy, either interrupted or continuous. Subset denoted: naive CD4+ CD45RA+ CD45RO- T cells. The chain uses TRBV6-5 and TRBJ1-3; TRBD1 is a possible D gene (5 bases). The sequence came from a pool of human donors with HIV. CDR3 sequence reads: CASRPGFSGNTIYF. The CDR3 region has the DNA TGTGCCAGCAGACCAGGGTTCTCTGGAAACACCATATATTTT.